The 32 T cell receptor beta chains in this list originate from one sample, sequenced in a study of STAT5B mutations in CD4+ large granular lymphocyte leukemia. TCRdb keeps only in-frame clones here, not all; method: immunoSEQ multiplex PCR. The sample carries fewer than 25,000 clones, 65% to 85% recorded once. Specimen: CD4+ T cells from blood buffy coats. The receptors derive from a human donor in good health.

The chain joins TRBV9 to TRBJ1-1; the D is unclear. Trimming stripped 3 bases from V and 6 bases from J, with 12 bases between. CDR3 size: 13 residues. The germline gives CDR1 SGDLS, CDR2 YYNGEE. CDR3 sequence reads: CASSAPLGAEAFF. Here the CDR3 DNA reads TGTGCCAGCAGCGCACCTTTAGGTGCTGAAGCTTTCTTT.

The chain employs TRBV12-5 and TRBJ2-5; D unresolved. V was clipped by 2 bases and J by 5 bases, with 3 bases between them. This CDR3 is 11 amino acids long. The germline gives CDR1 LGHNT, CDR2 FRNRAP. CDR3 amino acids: CASGLSETQYF. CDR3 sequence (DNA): TGTGCTAGTGGTTTGTCGGAGACCCAGTACTTC.

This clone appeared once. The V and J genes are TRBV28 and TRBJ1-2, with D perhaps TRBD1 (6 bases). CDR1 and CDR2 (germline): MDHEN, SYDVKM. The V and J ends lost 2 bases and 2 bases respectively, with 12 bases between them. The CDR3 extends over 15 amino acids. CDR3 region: CASSLPLTGNYGYTF. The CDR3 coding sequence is TGTGCCAGCAGTTTACCCTTGACAGGCAACTATGGCTACACCTTC.

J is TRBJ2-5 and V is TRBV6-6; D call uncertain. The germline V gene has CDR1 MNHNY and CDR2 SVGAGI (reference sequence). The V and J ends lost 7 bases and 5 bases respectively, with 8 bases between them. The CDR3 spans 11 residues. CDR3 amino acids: CASTSGETQYF. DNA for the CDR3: TGTGCCAGCACCTCCGGGGAGACCCAGTACTTC.

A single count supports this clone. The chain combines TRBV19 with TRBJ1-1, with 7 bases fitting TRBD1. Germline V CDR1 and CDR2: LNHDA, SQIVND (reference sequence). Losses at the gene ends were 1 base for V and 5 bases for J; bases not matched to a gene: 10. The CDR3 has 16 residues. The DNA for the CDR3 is TGTGCCAGTAGTATAGGGGACCAAACAGGGGAAACTGAAGCTTTCTTT. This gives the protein CASSIGDQTGETEAFF. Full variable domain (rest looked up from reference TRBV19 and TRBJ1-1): DGGITQSPKYLFRKEGQNVTLSCEQNLNHDAMYWYRQDPGQGLRLIYYSQIVNDFQKGDIAEGYSVSREKKESFPLTVTSAQKNPTAFYLCASSIGDQTGETEAFFGQGTRLTVV.

The CDR3 sequence is CASSRMPGTSREGGELFF. The CDR3 bases are TGTGCCAGCAGTCGGATGCCTGGGACCTCAAGGGAGGGCGGGGAGCTGTTTTTT. The chain joins TRBV27 to TRBJ2-2; 7 bases match TRBD2. CDR3 length: 18 amino acids. The V gene's germline CDR1 is MNHEY and CDR2 SMNVEV (reference sequence). Trimming at V came to 5 bases and at J to 7 bases, leaving 19 bases not matched to a gene.

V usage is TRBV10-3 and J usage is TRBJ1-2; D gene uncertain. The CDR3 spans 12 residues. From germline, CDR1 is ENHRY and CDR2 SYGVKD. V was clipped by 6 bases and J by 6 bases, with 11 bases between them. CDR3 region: CAISPTGHGYTF. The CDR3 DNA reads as TGTGCCATCAGCCCAACTGGGCATGGCTACACCTTC.

CDR3: CASSLFTNTPGLAGYTF. CDR3 sequence (DNA): TGTGCCAGCAGCTTGTTTACCAATACCCCAGGGCTGGCTGGCTACACCTTC. The V and J genes are TRBV5-4 and TRBJ1-2, with a possible D match to TRBD1 (5 bases). The CDR3 is made up of 17 amino acids. Per germline, CDR1 SGHNT and CDR2 YYREEE (reference sequence). V lost 1 base to trimming and J lost 7 bases, with 23 bases between them. The full variable domain, rest sourced from reference TRBV5-4 and TRBJ1-2, is ETGVTQSPTHLIKTRGQQVTLRCSSQSGHNTVSWYQQALGQGPQFIFQYYREEENGRGNFPPRFSGLQFPNYSSELNVNALELDDSALYLCASSLFTNTPGLAGYTFGSGTRLTVV.

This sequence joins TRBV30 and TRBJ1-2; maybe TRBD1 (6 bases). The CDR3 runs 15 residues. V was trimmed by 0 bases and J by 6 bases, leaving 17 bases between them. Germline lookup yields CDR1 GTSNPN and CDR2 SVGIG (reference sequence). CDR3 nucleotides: TGTGCCTGGAGTGTACGAGGGCAGGGGAGAAATGGCTACACCTTC. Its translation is CAWSVRGQGRNGYTF.

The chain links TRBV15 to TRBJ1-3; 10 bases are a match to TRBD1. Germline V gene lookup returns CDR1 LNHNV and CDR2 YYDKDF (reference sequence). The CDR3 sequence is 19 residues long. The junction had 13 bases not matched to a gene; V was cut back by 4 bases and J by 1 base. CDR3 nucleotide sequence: TGTGCCACCAGCATAGATGTCCCGGGACAGGGGATGTCTGGAAACACCATATATTTT. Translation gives CATSIDVPGQGMSGNTIYF.

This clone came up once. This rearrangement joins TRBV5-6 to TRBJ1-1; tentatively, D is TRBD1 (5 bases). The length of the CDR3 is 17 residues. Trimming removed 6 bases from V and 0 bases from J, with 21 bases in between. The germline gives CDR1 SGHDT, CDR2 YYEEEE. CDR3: CASTQRRTGNMNTEAFF. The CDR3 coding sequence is TGTGCCAGCACCCAGAGGAGAACAGGTAACATGAACACTGAAGCTTTCTTT.

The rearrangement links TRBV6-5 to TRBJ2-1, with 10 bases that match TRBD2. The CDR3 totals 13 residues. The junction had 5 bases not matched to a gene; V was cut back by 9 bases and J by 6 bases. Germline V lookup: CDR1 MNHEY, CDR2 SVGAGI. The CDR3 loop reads CASLAGARNEQFF. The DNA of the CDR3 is TGTGCCAGTCTAGCGGGGGCCCGCAATGAGCAGTTCTTC.

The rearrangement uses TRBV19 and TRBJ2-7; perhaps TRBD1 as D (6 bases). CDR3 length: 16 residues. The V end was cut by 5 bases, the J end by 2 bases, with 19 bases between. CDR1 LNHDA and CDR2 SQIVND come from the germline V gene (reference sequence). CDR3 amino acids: CASSPRGGTPTYEQYF. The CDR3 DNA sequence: TGTGCCAGTAGTCCGCGCGGTGGGACACCAACCTACGAGCAGTACTTC.

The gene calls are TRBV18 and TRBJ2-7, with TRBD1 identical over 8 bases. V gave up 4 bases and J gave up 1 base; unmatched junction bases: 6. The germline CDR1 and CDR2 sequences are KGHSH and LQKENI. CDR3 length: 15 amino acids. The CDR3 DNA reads TGTGCCAGCTCACGCACGACAGGGGAGTCCTACGAGCAGTACTTC. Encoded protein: CASSRTTGESYEQYF.

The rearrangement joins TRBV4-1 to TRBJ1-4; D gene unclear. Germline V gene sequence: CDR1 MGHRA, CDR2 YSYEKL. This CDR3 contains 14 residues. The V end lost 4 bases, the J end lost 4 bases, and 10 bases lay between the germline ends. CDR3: CASSPEQYNEKLFF. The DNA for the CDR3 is TGCGCCAGCAGCCCGGAACAGTATAATGAAAAACTGTTTTTT.

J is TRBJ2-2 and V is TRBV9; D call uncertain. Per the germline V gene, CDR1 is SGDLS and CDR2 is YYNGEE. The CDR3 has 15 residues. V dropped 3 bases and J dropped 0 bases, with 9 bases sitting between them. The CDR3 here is CASSAEPSNTGELFF. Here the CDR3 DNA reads TGTGCCAGCAGCGCGGAACCATCGAACACCGGGGAGCTGTTTTTT.

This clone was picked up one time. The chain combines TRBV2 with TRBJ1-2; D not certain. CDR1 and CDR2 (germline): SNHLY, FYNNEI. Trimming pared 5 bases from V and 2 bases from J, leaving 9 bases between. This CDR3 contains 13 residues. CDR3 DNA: TGTGCCAGCAGTAGGCTCAAGAACTATGGCTACACCTTC. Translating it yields CASSRLKNYGYTF.

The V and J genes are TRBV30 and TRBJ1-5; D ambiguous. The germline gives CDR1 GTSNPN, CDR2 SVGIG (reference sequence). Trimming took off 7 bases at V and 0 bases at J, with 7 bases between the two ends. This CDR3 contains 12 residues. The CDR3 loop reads CAFQISNQPQHF. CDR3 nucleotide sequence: TGTGCCTTCCAAATTAGCAATCAGCCCCAGCATTTT.

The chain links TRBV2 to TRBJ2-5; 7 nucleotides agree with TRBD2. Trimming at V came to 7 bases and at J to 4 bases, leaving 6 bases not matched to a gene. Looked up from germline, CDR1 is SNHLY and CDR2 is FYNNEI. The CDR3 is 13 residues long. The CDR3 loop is CASTLGGRETQYF. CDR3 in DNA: TGTGCCAGCACTTTGGGGGGGAGAGAGACCCAGTACTTC.

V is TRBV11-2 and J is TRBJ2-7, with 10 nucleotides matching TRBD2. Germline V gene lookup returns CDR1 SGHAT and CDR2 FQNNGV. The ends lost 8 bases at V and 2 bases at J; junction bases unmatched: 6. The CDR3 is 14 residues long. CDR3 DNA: TGTGCCAGCGGCACTAGCGGGAAGACCTACGAGCAGTACTTC. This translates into CASGTSGKTYEQYF. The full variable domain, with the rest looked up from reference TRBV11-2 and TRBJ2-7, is EAGVAQSPRYKIIEKRQSVAFWCNPISGHATLYWYQQILGQGPKLLIQFQNNGVVDDSQLPKDRFSAERLKGVDSTLKIQPAKLEDSAVYLCASGTSGKTYEQYFGPGTRLTVT.

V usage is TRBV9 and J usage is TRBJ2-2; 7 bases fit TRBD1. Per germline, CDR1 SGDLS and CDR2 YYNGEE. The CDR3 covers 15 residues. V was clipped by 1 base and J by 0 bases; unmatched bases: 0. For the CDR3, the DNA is TGTGCCAGCAGCGTACAGGGGGCGAACACCGGGGAGCTGTTTTTT. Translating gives CASSVQGANTGELFF.

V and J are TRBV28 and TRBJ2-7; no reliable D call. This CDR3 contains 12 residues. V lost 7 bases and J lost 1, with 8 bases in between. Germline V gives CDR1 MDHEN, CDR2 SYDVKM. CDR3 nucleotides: TGTGCCAGCACAGGCAATTCCTACGAGCAGTACTTC. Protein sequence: CASTGNSYEQYF.

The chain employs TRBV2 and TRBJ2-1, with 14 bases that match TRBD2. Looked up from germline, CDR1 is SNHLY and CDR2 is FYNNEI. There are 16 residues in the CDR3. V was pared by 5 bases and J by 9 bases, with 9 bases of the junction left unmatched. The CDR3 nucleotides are TGTGCCAGCAGTTACCGACTAGCGGGAGGGTGGGGTGAGCAGTTCTTC. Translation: CASSYRLAGGWGEQFF.

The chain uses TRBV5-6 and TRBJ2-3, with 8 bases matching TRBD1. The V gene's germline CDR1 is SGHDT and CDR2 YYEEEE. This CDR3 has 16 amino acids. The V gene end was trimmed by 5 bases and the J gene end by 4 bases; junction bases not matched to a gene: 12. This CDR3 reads CASRRDRLTISDTQYF. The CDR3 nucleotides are TGTGCCAGCAGGCGGGACAGGCTAACGATCTCAGATACGCAGTATTTT.

This chain's CDR3 is CATSTGMNTEAFF. CDR3 DNA sequence: TGTGCCACCAGCACAGGCATGAACACTGAAGCTTTCTTT. This chain links TRBV15 with TRBJ1-1, with unresolved D. Germline CDR1 reads LNHNV; CDR2 reads YYDKDF (reference sequence). Trimming removed 4 bases at V and 0 bases at J, with 6 bases between. CDR3 length: 13 residues.

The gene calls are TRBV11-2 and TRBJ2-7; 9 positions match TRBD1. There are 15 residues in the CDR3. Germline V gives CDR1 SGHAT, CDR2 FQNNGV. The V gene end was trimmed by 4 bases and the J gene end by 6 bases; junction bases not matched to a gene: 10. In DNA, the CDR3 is TGTGCCAGCAGCTCATCGGGACAGGGTGTAGCCGAGCAGTACTTC. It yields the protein CASSSSGQGVAEQYF.

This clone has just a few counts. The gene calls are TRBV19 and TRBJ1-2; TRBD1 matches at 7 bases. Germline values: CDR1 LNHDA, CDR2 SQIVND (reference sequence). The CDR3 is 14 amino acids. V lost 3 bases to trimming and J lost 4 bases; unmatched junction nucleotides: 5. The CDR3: CASSMIQGVYGYTF. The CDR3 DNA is TGTGCCAGTAGTATGATTCAGGGGGTCTATGGCTACACCTTC.

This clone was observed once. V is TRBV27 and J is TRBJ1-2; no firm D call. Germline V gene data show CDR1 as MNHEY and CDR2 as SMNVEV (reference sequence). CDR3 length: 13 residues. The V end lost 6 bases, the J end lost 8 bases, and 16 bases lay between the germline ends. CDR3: CASSPAGRVGYTF. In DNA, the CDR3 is TGTGCCAGCAGCCCTGCCGGACGGGTCGGCTACACCTTC.

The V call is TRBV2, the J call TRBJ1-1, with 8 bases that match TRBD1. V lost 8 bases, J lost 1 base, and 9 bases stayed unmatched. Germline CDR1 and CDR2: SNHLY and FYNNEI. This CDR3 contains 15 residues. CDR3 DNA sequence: TGTGCCAGCCTAAATGACAGGGGCAGGAACACTGAAGCTTTCTTT. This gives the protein CASLNDRGRNTEAFF.

The CDR3 DNA reads TGTGCTAGTGGTTTGGTGTCGCTCTCTGGGGCCAACGTCCTGACTTTC. Protein: CASGLVSLSGANVLTF. V gene TRBV12-5 combines with J gene TRBJ2-6; D is ambiguous. V was cut by 0 bases and J by 0 bases, with 6 bases left in between. The CDR3 totals 16 residues. Looked up from germline, CDR1 is LGHNT and CDR2 is FRNRAP. The whole variable domain, filled in from reference TRBV12-5 and TRBJ2-6, reads DARVTQTPRHKVTEMGQEVTMRCQPILGHNTVFWYRQTMMQGLELLAYFRNRAPLDDSGMPKDRFSAEMPDATLATLKIQPSEPRDSAVYFCASGLVSLSGANVLTFGAGSRLTVL.

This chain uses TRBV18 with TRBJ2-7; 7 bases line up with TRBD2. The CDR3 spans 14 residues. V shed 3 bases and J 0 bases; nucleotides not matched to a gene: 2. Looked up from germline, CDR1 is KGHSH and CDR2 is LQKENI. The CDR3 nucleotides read TGTGCCAGCTCACCCGGCGGGAGCTCCTACGAGCAGTACTTC. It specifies CASSPGGSSYEQYF.

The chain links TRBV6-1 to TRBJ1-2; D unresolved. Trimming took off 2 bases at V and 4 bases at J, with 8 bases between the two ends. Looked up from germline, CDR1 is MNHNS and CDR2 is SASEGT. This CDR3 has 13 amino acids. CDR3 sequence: CASSETDGYGYTF. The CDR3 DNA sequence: TGTGCCAGCAGTGAAACAGATGGCTATGGCTACACCTTC.